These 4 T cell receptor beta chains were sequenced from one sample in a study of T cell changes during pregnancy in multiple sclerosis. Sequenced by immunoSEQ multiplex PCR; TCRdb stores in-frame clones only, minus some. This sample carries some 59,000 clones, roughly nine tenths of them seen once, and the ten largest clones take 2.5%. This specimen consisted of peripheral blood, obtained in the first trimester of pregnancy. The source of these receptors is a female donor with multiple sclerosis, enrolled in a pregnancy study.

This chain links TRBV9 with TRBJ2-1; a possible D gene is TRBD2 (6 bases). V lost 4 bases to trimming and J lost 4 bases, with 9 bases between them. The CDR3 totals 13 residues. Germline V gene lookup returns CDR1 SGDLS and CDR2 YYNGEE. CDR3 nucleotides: TGTGCCAGCAGCAGACGGGAGTACAATGAGCAGTTCTTC. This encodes CASSRREYNEQFF.

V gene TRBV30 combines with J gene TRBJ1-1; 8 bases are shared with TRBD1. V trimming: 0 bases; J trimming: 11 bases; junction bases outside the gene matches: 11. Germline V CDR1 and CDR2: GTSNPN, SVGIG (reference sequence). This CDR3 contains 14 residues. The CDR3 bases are TGTGCCTGGAGTGTACGGACAGGGCAAAGGGGGGCTTTCTTT. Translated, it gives CAWSVRTGQRGAFF.

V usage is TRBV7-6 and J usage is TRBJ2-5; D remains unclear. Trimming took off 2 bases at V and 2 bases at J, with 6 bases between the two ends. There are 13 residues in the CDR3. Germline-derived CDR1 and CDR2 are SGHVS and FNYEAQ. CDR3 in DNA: TGTGCCAGCAGCTTACAGGAACAAGAGACCCAGTACTTC. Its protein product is CASSLQEQETQYF.

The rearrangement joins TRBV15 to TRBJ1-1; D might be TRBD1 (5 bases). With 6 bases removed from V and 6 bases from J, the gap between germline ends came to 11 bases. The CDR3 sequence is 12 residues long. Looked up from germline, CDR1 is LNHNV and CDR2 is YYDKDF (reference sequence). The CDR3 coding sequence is TGTGCCACCAGGCAGGGTAGGCCTGAAGCTTTCTTT. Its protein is CATRQGRPEAFF.